This paragraph covers one T cell receptor (beta chain) sequence. This CDR3 has 14 amino acids. In germline, CDR1 is MNHEY, CDR2 SVGAGI. V was shortened by 4 bases and J by 4 bases, with 14 bases between the two germline ends. This record comes from a study of T cell responses to AZD1222 COVID-19 vaccine. Here immunoSEQ multiplex PCR was the method, and the copy in TCRdb shows in-frame clones only, minus some. The sample carries around 100,000 clones, around 87% recorded once. Sequenced material: peripheral blood, taken on day 0 of MenACWY control vaccination. The chain joins TRBV6-5 to TRBJ2-7; D unresolved. The sequence was obtained from an adult in good health. CDR3 in amino acids: CASSSSSPAYEQYF. CDR3 DNA sequence: TGTGCCAGCAGTTCCTCGTCCCCCGCTTACGAGCAGTACTTC.